Below are 5 T cell receptor beta chains sequenced from a single sample in a study of beta chain features in type 1 diabetes. TCRB transcripts that were expressed got sequenced, as all of the isolated RNA had been reverse transcribed. Libraries were prepared by immunoSEQ multiplex PCR; TCRdb keeps only in-frame clonotypes and omits some of them. The sample yields around 340,000 clones, 8% seen once. The sequenced material came from central memory CD4+ T cells from blood. These receptors were taken from a young woman in good health.

In this sample, this clone turned up a few times. The chain links TRBV15 to TRBJ2-1; D not certain. Trimming stripped 0 bases from V and 7 bases from J, with 7 bases between. From germline, CDR1 is LNHNV and CDR2 YYDKDF (reference sequence). CDR3 size: 13 residues. The CDR3 reads CATSRDMGNEQFF. The CDR3 DNA reads as TGTGCCACCAGCAGAGATATGGGTAATGAGCAGTTCTTC.

The V and J genes are TRBV2 and TRBJ2-7; 8 positions match TRBD2. The J segment lost 6 bases and the V segment lost 6 bases, leaving 13 bases of the junction unmatched. This CDR3 has 15 amino acids. The germline V gene encodes CDR1 SNHLY and CDR2 FYNNEI. CDR3 sequence: CASSVRSAGGFEQYF. In nucleotides, the CDR3 is TGTGCCAGCAGCGTCCGGTCCGCGGGAGGATTCGAGCAGTACTTC.

Written as DNA, the CDR3 is TGCAGTGCCAGCTACAATACGCAGTATTTT. This codes for CSASYNTQYF. The rearrangement links TRBV20-1 to TRBJ2-3, with unresolved D. V was shortened by 6 bases and J by 7 bases, with 8 bases between the two germline ends. Germline V gives CDR1 DFQATT, CDR2 SNEGSKA (reference sequence). CDR3 size: 10 residues.

The chain recombines TRBV27 with TRBJ2-5; 7 nucleotides align to TRBD2. V shed 3 bases and J 5 bases; nucleotides not matched to a gene: 9. The CDR3 runs 15 residues. CDR1 is MNHEY, CDR2 SMNVEV, per germline (reference sequence). The CDR3 is CASSFGTAGGETQYF. DNA of the CDR3: TGTGCCAGCAGTTTCGGGACTGCCGGGGGGGAGACCCAGTACTTC.

This clone was detected only a few times. The sample carries other DNA sequences with the same CDR3. V and J are TRBV29-1 and TRBJ1-3; D unclear. Germline V gene data show CDR1 as SQVTM and CDR2 as ANQGSEA. CDR3 length equals 13 residues. The germline V and J ends were trimmed by 1 base and 2 bases, with 6 bases remaining between them. CDR3 region: CSVEGGPGNTIYF. In nucleotides, the CDR3 is TGCAGCGTTGAAGGGGGTCCTGGAAACACCATATATTTT.